This T cell receptor beta chain is drawn from a study of blood T cell repertoires in COVID-19. Across the whole study: The cDNA or gDNA used as material had been derived from T cells, B-cell-depleted T cells, or PBMCs.

Here immunoSEQ multiplex PCR was the method, and the copy in TCRdb shows in-frame clones only, minus some. The sample holds about 280,000 clones, roughly 86% seen once. V dropped 6 bases and J dropped 5; count of bases not matched to a gene: 6. This CDR3 spans 14 amino acids. Per the germline V gene, CDR1 is KGHSH and CDR2 is LQKENI. The sequenced material came from peripheral blood. The clonotype was recovered from a woman in her thirties with COVID-19, enrolled during active disease. This chain joins TRBV18 and TRBJ1-4; TRBD1 matches at 7 bases. CDR3 nucleotides: TGTGCCAGCTCGTGGGACAGCCTAAATGAAAAACTGTTTTTT. This translates into CASSWDSLNEKLFF.